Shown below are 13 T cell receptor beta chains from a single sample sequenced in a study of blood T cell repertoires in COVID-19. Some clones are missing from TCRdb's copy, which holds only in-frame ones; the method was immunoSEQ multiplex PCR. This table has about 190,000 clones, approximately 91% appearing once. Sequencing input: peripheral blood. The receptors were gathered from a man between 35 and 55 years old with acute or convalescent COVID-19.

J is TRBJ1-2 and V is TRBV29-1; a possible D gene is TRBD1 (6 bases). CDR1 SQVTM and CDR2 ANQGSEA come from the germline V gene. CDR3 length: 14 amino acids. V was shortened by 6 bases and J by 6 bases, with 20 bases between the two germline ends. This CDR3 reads CSVAKRGAGDGYTF. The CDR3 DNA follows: TGCAGCGTGGCCAAGCGGGGGGCGGGGGATGGCTACACCTTC.

As DNA, the CDR3 is TGTGCCAGCGAGGCGGCAGGGGGGTATCGGCAGCCCCAGCATTTT. Amino acids: CASEAAGGYRQPQHF. The chain couples TRBV7-8 to TRBJ1-5; 7 bases are shared with TRBD1. J was trimmed by 7 bases and V by 8 bases; bases with no gene match: 14. Germline CDR1 is SGHVS and CDR2 is FQNEAQ. The CDR3 loop spans 15 amino acids.

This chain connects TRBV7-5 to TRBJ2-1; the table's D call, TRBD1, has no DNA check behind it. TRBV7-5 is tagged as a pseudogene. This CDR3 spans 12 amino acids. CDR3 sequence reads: CARGRTYNEQFF. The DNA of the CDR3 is TGTGCCAGAGGGCGAACCTACAATGAGCAGTTCTTC.

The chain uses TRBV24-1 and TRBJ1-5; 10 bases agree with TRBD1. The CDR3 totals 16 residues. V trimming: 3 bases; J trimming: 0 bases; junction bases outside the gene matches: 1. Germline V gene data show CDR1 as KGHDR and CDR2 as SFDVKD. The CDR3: CATSDGTGVSNQPQHF. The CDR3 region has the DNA TGTGCCACCAGTGATGGGACAGGGGTTAGCAATCAGCCCCAGCATTTT.

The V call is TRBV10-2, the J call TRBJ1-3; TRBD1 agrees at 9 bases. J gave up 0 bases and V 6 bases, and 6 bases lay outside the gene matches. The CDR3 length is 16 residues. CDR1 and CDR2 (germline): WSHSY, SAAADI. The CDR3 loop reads CASRGDRDLSGNTIYF. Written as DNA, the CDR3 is TGCGCCAGCAGGGGGGACAGGGACCTCTCTGGAAACACCATATATTTT.

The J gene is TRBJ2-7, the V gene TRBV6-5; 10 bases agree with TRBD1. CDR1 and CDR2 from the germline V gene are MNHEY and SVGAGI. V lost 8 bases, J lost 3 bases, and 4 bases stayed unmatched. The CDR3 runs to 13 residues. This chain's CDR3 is CASEGTGDYEQYF. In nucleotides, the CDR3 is TGTGCCAGCGAAGGGACAGGGGACTACGAGCAGTACTTC.

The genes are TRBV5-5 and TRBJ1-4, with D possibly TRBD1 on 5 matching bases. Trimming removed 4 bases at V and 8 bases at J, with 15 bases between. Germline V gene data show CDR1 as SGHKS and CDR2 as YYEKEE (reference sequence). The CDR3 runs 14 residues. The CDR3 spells CASSTGGVAEKLFF. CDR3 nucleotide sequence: TGTGCCAGCAGCACCGGAGGGGTTGCCGAAAAACTGTTTTTT.

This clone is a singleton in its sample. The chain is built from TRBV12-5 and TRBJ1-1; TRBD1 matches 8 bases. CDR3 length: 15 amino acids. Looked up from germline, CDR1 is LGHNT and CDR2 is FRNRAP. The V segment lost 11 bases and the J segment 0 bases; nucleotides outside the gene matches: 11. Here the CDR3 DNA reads TGTGCTTCTGACAGGGGATTGAACATGAACACTGAAGCTTTCTTT. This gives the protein CASDRGLNMNTEAFF.

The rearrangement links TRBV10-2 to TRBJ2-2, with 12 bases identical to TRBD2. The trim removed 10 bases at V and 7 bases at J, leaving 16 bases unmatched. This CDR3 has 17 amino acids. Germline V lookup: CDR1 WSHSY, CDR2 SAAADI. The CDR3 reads CATLPPTSGGGGGELFF. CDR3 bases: TGCGCCACCCTCCCCCCGACTAGCGGGGGAGGGGGCGGGGAGCTGTTTTTT.

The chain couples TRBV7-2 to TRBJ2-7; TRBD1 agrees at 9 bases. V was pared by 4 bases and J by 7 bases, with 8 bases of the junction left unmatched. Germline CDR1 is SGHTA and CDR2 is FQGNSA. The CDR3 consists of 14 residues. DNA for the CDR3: TGTGCCAGCAGCTCCGGGACAGGGCGGTGGGAGCAGTACTTC. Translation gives CASSSGTGRWEQYF.

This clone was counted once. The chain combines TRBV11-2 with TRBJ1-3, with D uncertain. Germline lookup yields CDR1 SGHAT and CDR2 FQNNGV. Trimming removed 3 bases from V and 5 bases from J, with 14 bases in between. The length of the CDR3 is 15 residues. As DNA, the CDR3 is TGTGCCAGCAGCTTCGTATCAGATTTACGAAACACCATATATTTT. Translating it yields CASSFVSDLRNTIYF.

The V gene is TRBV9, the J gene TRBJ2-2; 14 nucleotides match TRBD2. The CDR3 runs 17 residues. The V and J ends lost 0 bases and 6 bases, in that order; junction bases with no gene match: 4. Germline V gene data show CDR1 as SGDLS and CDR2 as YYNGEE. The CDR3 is CASSVGLAGGPAGELFF. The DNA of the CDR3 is TGTGCCAGCAGCGTAGGACTAGCGGGGGGGCCCGCCGGGGAGCTGTTTTTT.

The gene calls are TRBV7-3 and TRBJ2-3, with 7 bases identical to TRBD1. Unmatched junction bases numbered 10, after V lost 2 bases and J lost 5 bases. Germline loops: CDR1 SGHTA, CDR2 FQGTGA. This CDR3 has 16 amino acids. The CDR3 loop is CASSLGVRGWRDTQYF. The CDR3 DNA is TGTGCCAGCAGCTTAGGTGTCAGGGGGTGGCGAGATACGCAGTATTTT.